This is a list of T cell receptor beta chains from one sample in a study of blood T cells in healthy people across ages. Using its own MiXCR run on the 5' RACE reads, TCRdb lists one record per CDR3 protein. The table has about 800,000 distinct CDR3 sequences, roughly 60% seen once. Sequencing was performed on blood. The receptors shown here come from a man aged 25 to 40 in good health. The CDR3 runs from the conserved cysteine through the conserved F or W.

v_gene | CDR3aa
TRBV11-2 | CASSLRAGSQIYEQYF
TRBV4-2 | CASSQVRGQNPDTQYF
TRBV5-1 | CASSPRSELETQYF
TRBV20-1 | CSARLRAESSYNEQFF
TRBV7-2 | CASSPEGGEAEAFF
TRBV29-1 | CSADPGQGRIAFF
TRBV18 | CASSRLSGSQETQYF
TRBV15 | CATSGGRPNEQFF
TRBV20-1 | CSARGGPIREQFF
TRBV6-6 | CASSYLILAGADTQYF
TRBV7-7 | CASSSTRSKIETQYF
TRBV20-1 | CSATVRGTQHF
TRBV4-3 | CAGARVLGAYNEQFF
TRBV12-3/TRBV12-4 | CASRQGGANYGYTF
TRBV6-4 | CASQEGGDYTF
TRBV7-8 | CASSPPEGRYNEQYF
TRBV7-9 | CASSVDSEVLGYTF
TRBV4-2 | CASSPKGGSDTGELFF
TRBV27 | CASSGTPRSYEQYF
TRBV3-1 | CASSIAGGKNIQYF
TRBV6-4 | CASSDEIEGEQFF
TRBV28 | CASSTLGPLGEQYF
TRBV4-3 | CASSQGFGGGISGEQFF
TRBV27 | CASSHREKGFTQYF
TRBV10-1 | CASSPKDGARDTQYF
TRBV7-3 | CASSVRGGSGANVLTF
TRBV5-1 | CASTVSRDSGANVLTF
TRBV4-2 | CARPMRNFPSPDTQYF
TRBV7-2 | CASSLGYDRGPFF
TRBV7-2 | CASSYNDRGSGSGNEQFF
TRBV6-1 | CASRTGTGDEQYF
TRBV6-6 | CASSYVRAEETQYF
TRBV6-2/TRBV6-3 | CASSYPSTGGRSAFF
TRBV20-1 | CSASLAEPAKNIQYF
TRBV4-2 | CASSQVRIGGQGRLSTYEQYF